This is a list of T cell receptor beta chains from one sample in a study of blood T cell repertoires in COVID-19. The repertoire was sequenced with immunoSEQ multiplex PCR; TCRdb's copy has only in-frame clones and lacks some. Of fewer than 25,000 clones listed, approximately 88% are singletons. The material sequenced was peripheral blood. These receptors originate from a human donor in a cohort sampled during active COVID-19. The donor label of this sample is uncertain. Each CDR3 is given with its conserved first and last residue. D genes are given only for firm matches. Clone size appears in some rows only: once, few, many, or a class for an expanded clone.

length	J	V	D	size	DNA	CDR3
15	TRBJ2-5	TRBV27	TRBD1	.	TGTGCCAGCAACCCAAGGGGGCGAGGGCAAGAGACCCAGTACTTC	CASNPRGRGQETQYF
21	TRBJ2-5	TRBV19	.	.	TGTGCCAGTATCAGCAAATGCTTTTTTTTGGGAGTGGGTGCGTACCAAGAGACCCAGTACTTC	CASISKCFFLGVGAYQETQYF
13	TRBJ1-1	TRBV5-1	TRBD1	.	TGCGCCAGCAGCATCACAGGGGGCACTGAAGCTTTCTTT	CASSITGGTEAFF
13	TRBJ1-5	TRBV7-9	.	.	TGTGCCAGCAGCTTACGGGTTAATCAGCCCCAGCATTTT	CASSLRVNQPQHF
15	TRBJ2-5	TRBV7-2	.	once	TGTGCCAGCAGCTTAGAGGGGAAATCACAAGAGACCCAGTACTTC	CASSLEGKSQETQYF
15	TRBJ2-3	TRBV5-1	.	.	TGCGCCAGCAGCCCCCCAACGGGTGACACAGATACGCAGTATTTT	CASSPPTGDTDTQYF
11	TRBJ2-7	TRBV20-1	TRBD2	few	TGCAGTGCTCCTAGCGGGAGTCAGCAGTACTTC	CSAPSGSQQYF
15	TRBJ2-1	TRBV3-1/TRBV3-2	TRBD2	.	TGTGCCAGCAGCCAACTAGCGGGGAACTACAATGAGCAGTTCTTC	CASSQLAGNYNEQFF
15	TRBJ2-6	TRBV2	.	.	TGTGCCAGCAGTCGCCTAGACTCTGGGGCCAACGTCCTGACTTTC	CASSRLDSGANVLTF
14	TRBJ2-3	TRBV5-4	TRBD2	.	TGTGCCAGCAGCACGAAGCGGGACGCAGATACGCAGTATTTT	CASSTKRDADTQYF
14	TRBJ2-5	TRBV5-1	.	.	TGCGCCAGCAGCTTCGGAACCCTCGGGGAGACCCAGTACTTC	CASSFGTLGETQYF
14	TRBJ1-4	TRBV5-3	.	.	TGTGCCACTATTCGGGGGGGTCCTAATGAAAAACTGTTTTTT	CATIRGGPNEKLFF
15	TRBJ1-5	TRBV9	TRBD1	.	TGTGCCAGCAGCGTTCAGGGGGATTACAATCAGCCCCAGCATTTT	CASSVQGDYNQPQHF
15	TRBJ2-1	TRBV24-1	TRBD2	.	TGTGCCACCAGTGACCGCACTAGCGGGAGAGGTGAGCAGTTCTTC	CATSDRTSGRGEQFF
15	TRBJ2-3	TRBV24-1	.	.	TGTGCCACCAGTGATTACAGGGTTAGCACAGATACGCAGTATTTT	CATSDYRVSTDTQYF
11	TRBJ2-7	TRBV7-9	.	few	TGTGCCAGCAGCTCATCTAGCGACACCGCCTTC	CASSSSSDTAF
14	TRBJ2-5	TRBV5-5	.	.	TGTGCCAGCAGCTCTGGACAGATTCAAGAGACCCAGTACTTC	CASSSGQIQETQYF
16	TRBJ2-1	TRBV7-9	TRBD2	few	TGTGCCAGCAGCCCCCCCTTTAGCGGGAGTGAAAATGAGCAGTTCTTC	CASSPPFSGSENEQFF
14	TRBJ2-5	TRBV5-1	TRBD1	.	TGCGCCAGCAAACAGGGGACCCGCCAAGAGACCCAGTACTTC	CASKQGTRQETQYF
15	TRBJ2-1	TRBV5-1	TRBD2	.	TGCGCCAGCAGCCATCAACTAGCGGGAGGGAGTGAGCAGTTCTTC	CASSHQLAGGSEQFF
15	TRBJ2-2	TRBV5-8	TRBD1	.	TGTGCCAGCAGCCCCGGGACAGGGAGAACCGGGGAGCTGTTTTTT	CASSPGTGRTGELFF
14	TRBJ2-5	TRBV5-6	.	once	TGTGCCAGCAGCTTGGCGAGAGCGCAAGAGACCCAGTACTTC	CASSLARAQETQYF
15	TRBJ1-2	TRBV6-1	TRBD1	.	TGTGCCAGCAGTGAAGAAAGGACAGGGGGAGATGGCTACACCTTC	CASSEERTGGDGYTF
14	TRBJ2-3	TRBV7-2	TRBD2	.	TGTGCCAGCAGCTTCAGCGGGAGGGCGGATACGCAGTATTTT	CASSFSGRADTQYF
12	TRBJ2-4	TRBV3-1/TRBV3-2	.	.	TGTGCCAGCAGCCAGCCTCCGGGACACCAGTACTTC	CASSQPPGHQYF
16	TRBJ2-7	TRBV15	.	.	TGTGCCACCAGCAGAGAGGCGGCGGGGGCCTCCTACGAGCAGTACTTC	CATSREAAGASYEQYF
15	TRBJ2-3	TRBV10-3	TRBD2	.	TGTGCCATCAGTGAGACTAGCGGGAGCACAGATACGCAGTATTTT	CAISETSGSTDTQYF
14	TRBJ2-2	TRBV5-8	.	once	TGTGCCAGCAGCTTACAACGGGAACCCGGGGAGCTGTTTTTT	CASSLQREPGELFF
18	TRBJ1-1	TRBV5-1	TRBD1	.	TGCGCCAGCAGGTGGCGGACAGGGGGCGAGATAGGTAACACTGAAGCTTTCTTT	CASRWRTGGEIGNTEAFF
16	TRBJ2-3	TRBV5-4	TRBD2	.	TGTGCCAGCAGCGCTACTAGCGGGAGGGCAACAGATACGCAGTATTTT	CASSATSGRATDTQYF
13	TRBJ2-3	TRBV2	TRBD2	.	TGTGCCAGCACACTAGCGGGCACAGATACGCAGTATTTT	CASTLAGTDTQYF
14	TRBJ1-1	TRBV27	.	.	TGTGCCAGCAGGAGCAACAGGGTTGGGACTGAAGCTTTCTTT	CASRSNRVGTEAFF
15	TRBJ1-6	TRBV5-4	TRBD1	.	TGTGCCAGCAGCTTGCGGACAGGGAATGGTTCACCCCTCCACTTT	CASSLRTGNGSPLHF
13	TRBJ1-1	TRBV28	.	.	TGTGCCAGCAGTTTCCGGGACAATAGAGGGGCTTTCTTT	CASSFRDNRGAFF
17	TRBJ2-2	TRBV19	TRBD1	.	TGTGCCAGTAGCCCTGTGGGAGGACAGGGGGACACCGGGGAGCTGTTTTTT	CASSPVGGQGDTGELFF
16	TRBJ2-5	TRBV7-6	TRBD2	.	TGTGCCAGCAGCTTAGGGCCGGCGGGAGCCGGGGAGACCCAGTACTTC	CASSLGPAGAGETQYF
15	TRBJ1-5	TRBV19	.	.	TGTGCCAGTAGTATAATGGGACCGGGAGGTCAGCCCCAGCATTTT	CASSIMGPGGQPQHF
12	TRBJ2-7	TRBV29-1	.	.	TGCAGCGTTGAAGGGGCAGGATACGAGCAGTACTTC	CSVEGAGYEQYF
14	TRBJ2-3	TRBV28	TRBD1	.	TGTGCCAGCAGCCCCCGGACAGGATCAGATACGCAGTATTTT	CASSPRTGSDTQYF
14	TRBJ1-1	TRBV5-1	.	.	TGCGCCAGCAGCCCGCGGGGAGGGCAGACCGAAGCTTTCTTT	CASSPRGGQTEAFF
17	TRBJ2-1	TRBV19	.	medium-sized	TGTGCCAGTAGTATAGAGGCAGGGATGATCTCCTACAATGAGCAGTTCTTC	CASSIEAGMISYNEQFF
16	TRBJ2-5	TRBV4-1	TRBD2	.	TGCGCCAGCCGATCGAAGGGACTAGCGGGAGAAGAGACCCAGTACTTC	CASRSKGLAGEETQYF
17	TRBJ2-1	TRBV19	TRBD2	.	TGTGCCAGTAGTTTCCCACCCCAGCGGGAGGGGTACAATGAGCAGTTCTTC	CASSFPPQREGYNEQFF
15	TRBJ2-3	TRBV25-1	TRBD2	.	TGTGCCAGCAGCCGACTAGCGGGAGGCACAGATACGCAGTATTTT	CASSRLAGGTDTQYF
14	TRBJ1-4	TRBV6-1	.	.	TGTGCCAGCAGTGAATTGGAGCAGGGCAAAAAACTGTTTTTT	CASSELEQGKKLFF
14	TRBJ2-6	TRBV6-4	.	.	TGTGCCAGCAGTCCGTCCCCCGGGGCCAACGTCCTGACTTTC	CASSPSPGANVLTF
16	TRBJ1-2	TRBV18	.	.	TGTGCCAGCTCACCACCGAACAGACCTTCGAACTATGGCTACACCTTC	CASSPPNRPSNYGYTF
13	TRBJ1-2	TRBV3-1/TRBV3-2	.	once	TGTGCCAGCCGTAACAGGCAGTGGTATGGCTACACCTTC	CASRNRQWYGYTF
14	TRBJ2-1	TRBV24-1	.	once	TGTGCCACCAGTGAAGGTAGTGGGGCCAATGAGCAGTTCTTC	CATSEGSGANEQFF
15	TRBJ2-2	TRBV4-1	TRBD1	.	TGCGCCAGCAGCCTTCCCGGGACAGGGCCCGGGGAGCTGTTTTTT	CASSLPGTGPGELFF
14	TRBJ1-4	TRBV19	.	.	TGTGCCAGTAGTAAGATCGGTTTTCGAGAAAAACTGTTTTTT	CASSKIGFREKLFF
14	TRBJ1-2	TRBV6-5	TRBD1	.	TGTGCCAGCACACAAGAGGCAGGGGGCAGTGGCTACACCTTC	CASTQEAGGSGYTF
16	TRBJ2-1	TRBV27	TRBD1	.	TGTGCCAGCAGATCCCCGGGACAGGAGTCCTACAATGAGCAGTTCTTC	CASRSPGQESYNEQFF
13	TRBJ2-1	TRBV28	.	.	TGTGCCAGCAGTTTATCGGGATACAATGAGCAGTTCTTC	CASSLSGYNEQFF
15	TRBJ2-2	TRBV2	.	few	TGTGCCAGCACTACCGACGAGGGGGGGCCCGGGGAGCTGTTTTTT	CASTTDEGGPGELFF
14	TRBJ1-1	TRBV19	.	.	TGTGCCAGTACTTCCAGGAAGGCCGCCGTTGAAGCTTTCTTT	CASTSRKAAVEAFF
14	TRBJ2-5	TRBV7-2	.	.	TGTGCCAGCAGCTCTATGGGTGCGAGGGAGACCCAGTACTTC	CASSSMGARETQYF
16	TRBJ2-2	TRBV27	TRBD1	.	TGTGCCAGCAGACCCGCCGGGACAGGGACGACCGGGGAGCTGTTTTTT	CASRPAGTGTTGELFF
15	TRBJ2-3	TRBV6-4	TRBD2	.	TGTGCCAGCAGTAGGACTAGCGGAAGCACAGATACGCAGTATTTT	CASSRTSGSTDTQYF
15	TRBJ2-1	TRBV18	.	.	TGTGCCAGCTCAACCGGGACAGTCGGGACTCATGAGCAGTTCTTC	CASSTGTVGTHEQFF